These 14 T cell receptor beta chains share one sample of origin, sequenced in a study of T cells after yellow fever vaccination. TCRdb re-called the 5' RACE reads through MiXCR, storing one row per CDR3 protein. The sample carries hundreds of thousands of distinct CDR3 sequences, around 8.1% recorded once. Sequencing used PBMCs, obtained more than 35 days after the first yellow fever vaccination. The source is a man aged 18 to 35 who received the YFV17D yellow fever vaccine.

The rearrangement joins TRBV3-1 to TRBJ1-5; the D is unclear. The CDR3 has 16 residues. Deletions cut 4 bases from V and 4 bases from J, with 17 bases between. Germline assignment: CDR1 LGHDT and CDR2 YNNKEL (reference sequence). The CDR3 loop reads CASSPSRTPENQPQHF. The CDR3 nucleotides read TGTGCCAGCAGCCCATCCCGGACGCCCGAAAATCAGCCCCAGCATTTT.

The chain uses TRBV6-1 and TRBJ2-5; tentative D call: TRBD2 (7 bases). This CDR3 has 15 amino acids. V lost 8 bases, J lost 1 base, and 17 bases lay in between. The germline gives CDR1 MNHNS, CDR2 SASEGT. CDR3 DNA: TGTGCCAGCCAGGGTTATAGGGGGGGCCAAGAGACCCAGTACTTC. Translated, it gives CASQGYRGGQETQYF.

V gene TRBV9 combines with J gene TRBJ2-1; the D gene is possibly TRBD2 (5 bases). The CDR3 extends over 16 amino acids. Trimming took 3 bases from V and 4 from J, leaving 17 bases between them. CDR1 and CDR2 from the germline V gene are SGDLS and YYNGEE. CDR3 loop: CASSAYYAGAYNEQFF. The CDR3 DNA follows: TGTGCCAGCAGCGCCTACTATGCGGGTGCATACAATGAGCAGTTCTTC.

The genes are TRBV19 and TRBJ2-7; weak D call: TRBD1 (5 bases). Germline-derived CDR1 and CDR2 are LNHDA and SQIVND (reference sequence). V was shortened by 3 bases and J by 4 bases, with 10 bases between the two germline ends. The CDR3 is made up of 13 amino acids. The CDR3 bases are TGTGCCAGTAGTATGACAGATACATACGAGCAGTACTTC. Residues: CASSMTDTYEQYF.

This clonotype was picked up many times. The chain links TRBV12-3 or TRBV12-4 to TRBJ2-7; TRBD1 matches at 10 bases. Germline trimming cut 3 bases from V and 3 bases from J; bases unmatched to any gene: 2. The CDR3 is made up of 14 amino acids. The CDR3: CASSFGTGDYEQYF. CDR3 in DNA: TGTGCCAGCAGTTTCGGGACAGGGGACTACGAGCAGTACTTC.

The chain links TRBV12-5 to TRBJ1-1; D is uncertain. Between the trimmed V and J ends, which lost 1 base and 4 bases, there was a span of 7 bases. This CDR3 region has 13 residues. The germline gives CDR1 LGHNT, CDR2 FRNRAP. The DNA for the CDR3 is TGTGCTAGTGGTTTGGAGGTGGGCACTGAAGCTTTCTTT. It yields the protein CASGLEVGTEAFF.

The sample holds a few counts of this clonotype. This chain links TRBV7-9 with TRBJ1-2, with TRBD1 matching 9 bases. Germline V gene sequence: CDR1 SEHNR, CDR2 FQNEAQ (reference sequence). This CDR3 spans 13 amino acids. Trimming at V came to 5 bases and at J to 8 bases, leaving 6 bases not matched to a gene. CDR3 nucleotides: TGTGCCAGCAGCCGGACAGGGGATCTGGGCTACACCTTC. It is translated as CASSRTGDLGYTF.

A few counts support this clonotype. This chain uses TRBV20-1 with TRBJ2-1; D unclear. The CDR3 length is 14 residues. Trimming pared 3 bases from V and 0 bases from J, leaving 9 bases between. In germline, CDR1 is DFQATT, CDR2 SNEGSKA (reference sequence). CDR3 protein: CSARAHGSYNEQFF. The CDR3 DNA is TGCAGTGCTAGGGCTCATGGCTCCTACAATGAGCAGTTCTTC.

This clonotype was counted a few times. The CDR3 spells CASSLAGTGATDTQYF. The CDR3 bases are TGTGCCAGCAGCTTAGCGGGGACAGGAGCCACAGATACGCAGTATTTT. This chain connects TRBV7-9 to TRBJ2-3; the match to TRBD1 covers 8 bases. With V trimmed by 0 bases and J by 2 bases, 4 bases remained unmatched. The CDR3 sequence is 16 residues long. Germline CDR1 and CDR2: SEHNR and FQNEAQ (reference sequence).

This clonotype was seen more than once but under ten times. The chain combines TRBV15 with TRBJ1-5; 7 bases agree with TRBD1. V was pared by 9 bases and J by 2 bases, with 7 bases of the junction left unmatched. CDR1 is LNHNV and CDR2 is YYDKDF in the germline V gene (reference sequence). The CDR3 loop spans 14 amino acids. CDR3 protein: CATRDSSGNQPQHF. The CDR3 nucleotides are TGTGCCACGAGGGACAGTTCGGGCAATCAGCCCCAGCATTTT.

This clonotype was detected many times. This chain links TRBV9 with TRBJ2-2, with 12 bases that match TRBD2. From germline, CDR1 is SGDLS and CDR2 YYNGEE. There are 16 residues in the CDR3. The J segment lost 4 bases and the V segment lost 2 bases, leaving 3 bases of the junction unmatched. The DNA of the CDR3 is TGTGCCAGCAGCGTCGGACTAGCGGGGCGCACCGGGGAGCTGTTTTTT. Its translation: CASSVGLAGRTGELFF.

The chain couples TRBV6-1 to TRBJ1-1; 7 bases align to TRBD1. V gave up 10 bases and J gave up 7 bases; unmatched junction bases: 12. The V gene's germline CDR1 is MNHNS and CDR2 SASEGT. The CDR3 runs 13 residues. The CDR3 bases are TGTGCCACTAGGCGGGGACAGACCCTTGAAGCTTTCTTT. This encodes CATRRGQTLEAFF.

CDR3 region: CASRKQGTYEQYF. Here the CDR3 DNA reads TGCGCCAGCCGAAAACAGGGTACCTACGAGCAGTACTTC. The V call is TRBV5-1, the J call TRBJ2-7; a possible D gene is TRBD1 (6 bases). The CDR3 is made up of 13 amino acids. The V gene lost 7 bases and the J gene lost 2 bases, with 13 bases spanning the gap. The V gene's germline CDR1 is SGHRS and CDR2 YFSETQ.

This clonotype was counted only a few times. This rearrangement joins TRBV25-1 to TRBJ1-2, with 8 positions matching TRBD1. V trimming: 2 bases; J trimming: 2 bases; junction bases outside the gene matches: 4. The CDR3 covers 15 residues. The germline CDR1 and CDR2 sequences are MGHDK and SYGVNS. CDR3 nucleotide sequence: TGTGCCAGCAGTGAAGGGGGACAGGTGAACTATGGCTACACCTTC. This sequence encodes CASSEGGQVNYGYTF.